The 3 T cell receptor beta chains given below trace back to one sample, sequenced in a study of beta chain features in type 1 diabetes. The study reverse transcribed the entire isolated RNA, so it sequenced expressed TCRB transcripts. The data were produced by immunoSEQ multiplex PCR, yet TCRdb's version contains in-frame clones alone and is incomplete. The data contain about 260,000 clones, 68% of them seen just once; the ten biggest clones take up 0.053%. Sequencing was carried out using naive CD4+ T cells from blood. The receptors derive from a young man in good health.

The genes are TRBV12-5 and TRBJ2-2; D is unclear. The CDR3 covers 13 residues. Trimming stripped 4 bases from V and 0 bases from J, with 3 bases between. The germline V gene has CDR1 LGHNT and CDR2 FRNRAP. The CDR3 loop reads CASGSTNTGELFF. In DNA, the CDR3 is TGTGCTAGTGGTTCCACGAACACCGGGGAGCTGTTTTTT.

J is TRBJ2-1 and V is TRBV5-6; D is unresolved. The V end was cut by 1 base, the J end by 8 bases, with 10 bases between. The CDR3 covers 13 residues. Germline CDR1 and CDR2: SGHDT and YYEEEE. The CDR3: CASSLTTSDEQFF. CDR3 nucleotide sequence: TGTGCCAGCAGCTTGACCACCTCTGATGAGCAGTTCTTC.

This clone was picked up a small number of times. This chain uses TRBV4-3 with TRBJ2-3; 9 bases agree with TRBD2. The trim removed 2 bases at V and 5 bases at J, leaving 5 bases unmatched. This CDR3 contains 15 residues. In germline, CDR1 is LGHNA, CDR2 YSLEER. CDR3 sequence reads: CASSQLAGTIDTQYF. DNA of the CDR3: TGCGCCAGCAGCCAACTAGCGGGGACGATAGATACGCAGTATTTT.